These 14 T cell receptor beta chains were sequenced from one sample in a study of cytomegalovirus exposure and HLA in healthy donors. In the PCR, 60 Vbeta and 13 Jbeta primers were used. Assay: immunoSEQ multiplex PCR; the TCRdb copy retains only in-frame clones and omits some. The sample records fewer than 150,000 clones, 70% to 80% being singletons. Sequenced: PBMCs. The receptors here all came from a man aged 45-60 years in good health and CMV-seronegative.

The rearrangement uses TRBV18 and TRBJ2-1; 9 bases agree with TRBD1. The CDR3 covers 14 residues. V was clipped by 4 bases and J by 9 bases; unmatched bases: 7. CDR1 and CDR2 from the germline V gene are KGHSH and LQKENI. CDR3 coding DNA: TGTGCCAGCTCACTCGGGACAGGGAGTGTTGAGCAGTTCTTC. Translating it yields CASSLGTGSVEQFF.

The chain recombines TRBV28 with TRBJ2-2; 13 positions match TRBD2. Germline values: CDR1 MDHEN, CDR2 SYDVKM. Trimming removed 7 bases from V and 6 bases from J; junction bases left unmatched: 5. The CDR3 runs 15 residues. As DNA, the CDR3 is TGTGCCAGCACCTGGACTAGCGGGAGCGCCGGGGAGCTGTTTTTT. Amino acids: CASTWTSGSAGELFF.

This clone was recorded a few times. CDR3 DNA: TGTGCCAGCAGTCCAGGGCTCCGGGGCTACACCTTC. Translated, it gives CASSPGLRGYTF. The chain employs TRBV5-4 and TRBJ1-2; a weak D match, TRBD1 (5 bases). This CDR3 spans 12 amino acids. Trimming pared 5 bases from V and 8 bases from J, leaving 13 bases between. Germline loops: CDR1 SGHNT, CDR2 YYREEE (reference sequence).

The V and J genes are TRBV18 and TRBJ1-1, with TRBD1 matching over 8 bases. Unmatched junction bases numbered 9, after V lost 3 bases and J lost 0 bases. Per germline, CDR1 KGHSH and CDR2 LQKENI. This CDR3 contains 17 residues. The CDR3 here is CASSPSRDRLLNTEAFF. CDR3 DNA sequence: TGTGCCAGCTCACCTTCCCGGGACAGGCTATTGAACACTGAAGCTTTCTTT.

The chain links TRBV7-2 to TRBJ2-1, with 7 bases lining up with TRBD2. The V segment lost 3 bases and the J segment 5 bases; nucleotides outside the gene matches: 10. This CDR3 has 16 residues. The germline V gene has CDR1 SGHTA and CDR2 FQGNSA. CDR3 sequence (DNA): TGTGCCAGCAGCTTTCCCGGCGGGAGTGGCGACAATGAGCAGTTCTTC. It translates to CASSFPGGSGDNEQFF.

The chain combines TRBV28 with TRBJ2-1; TRBD2 matches 7 bases. Germline loops: CDR1 MDHEN, CDR2 SYDVKM. CDR3 length: 15 residues. Trimming removed 6 bases from V and 0 bases from J; junction bases left unmatched: 5. CDR3 in DNA: TGTGCCAGCAGCAGAAGCGGGAACTCCTACAATGAGCAGTTCTTC. As protein: CASSRSGNSYNEQFF.

The CDR3 DNA sequence: TGTGCCAGTAGTACGGGACTAGCGGGAGCCTCGGGGGAGCTGTTTTTT. Encoded protein: CASSTGLAGASGELFF. The chain joins TRBV19 to TRBJ2-2, with TRBD2 matching over 14 bases. The CDR3 covers 16 residues. V gave up 4 bases and J gave up 8 bases; unmatched junction bases: 6. Germline V gene sequence: CDR1 LNHDA, CDR2 SQIVND (reference sequence).

The chain joins TRBV28 to TRBJ2-2; TRBD1 might be the D (5 bases). Trimming stripped 7 bases from V and 7 bases from J, with 13 bases between. This CDR3 comprises 13 residues. Germline CDR1 reads MDHEN; CDR2 reads SYDVKM. The CDR3 is CASTSRGGGELFF. The CDR3 DNA reads as TGTGCCAGCACTTCAAGGGGCGGCGGGGAGCTGTTTTTT.

This clone was counted a few times. The V gene is TRBV28, the J gene TRBJ2-3; TRBD2 agrees at 11 bases. Germline-derived CDR1 and CDR2 are MDHEN and SYDVKM. The CDR3 length is 17 residues. V dropped 6 bases and J dropped 8; count of bases not matched to a gene: 16. CDR3 protein: CASSSRFSGRAAITQYF. The CDR3 DNA follows: TGTGCCAGCAGCTCGCGATTTAGCGGGAGGGCCGCGATTACGCAGTATTTT. Full variable domain (rest looked up from reference TRBV28 and TRBJ2-3): DVKVTQSSRYLVKRTGEKVFLECVQDMDHENMFWYRQDPGLGLRLIYFSYDVKMKEKGDIPEGYSVSREKKERFSLILESASTNQTSMYLCASSSRFSGRAAITQYFGPGTRLTVL.

This clone appeared a few times. CDR3 sequence reads: CASSSRQKETQYF. DNA of the CDR3: TGTGCCAGCAGCTCCAGACAGAAAGAGACCCAGTACTTC. V usage is TRBV11-2 and J usage is TRBJ2-5; D might be TRBD1 (5 bases). Germline loops: CDR1 SGHAT, CDR2 FQNNGV. This CDR3 comprises 13 residues. Trimming stripped 4 bases from V and 3 bases from J, with 9 bases between. Full variable domain (remainder filled in from reference TRBV11-2 and TRBJ2-5): EAGVAQSPRYKIIEKRQSVAFWCNPISGHATLYWYQQILGQGPKLLIQFQNNGVVDDSQLPKDRFSAERLKGVDSTLKIQPAKLEDSAVYLCASSSRQKETQYFGPGTRLLVL.

This chain uses TRBV4-3 with TRBJ2-2, with no clear D. Trimming shortened V by 0 bases and J by 8 bases, and 10 bases separated the two germline ends. Germline-derived CDR1 and CDR2 are LGHNA and YSLEER. The CDR3 contains 14 residues. This CDR3 reads CASSQETLRGELFF. The CDR3 DNA sequence: TGCGCCAGCAGCCAAGAGACTCTCAGAGGGGAGCTGTTTTTT.

The CDR3: CSVEPGDPNTGELFF. The CDR3 coding sequence is TGCAGCGTTGAACCGGGAGACCCGAACACCGGGGAGCTGTTTTTT. The J gene is TRBJ2-2, the V gene TRBV29-1, with D tentatively TRBD2 (6 bases). Between the trimmed V and J ends, which lost 2 bases and 0 bases, there was a span of 10 bases. Germline-derived CDR1 and CDR2 are SQVTM and ANQGSEA. The CDR3 is 15 amino acids.

The J gene is TRBJ2-7, the V gene TRBV7-9, with 12 bases identical to TRBD1. This CDR3 contains 15 residues. V lost 1 base to trimming and J lost 6 bases; unmatched junction nucleotides: 4. Germline V CDR1 and CDR2: SEHNR, FQNEAQ (reference sequence). The CDR3 region has the DNA TGTGCCAGCAGCTTAGTCGGGACAGGGGGCGGCGAGCAGTACTTC. Protein sequence: CASSLVGTGGGEQYF.

The CDR3 reads CASSGKSDRVEETQYF. CDR3 in DNA: TGTGCCAGCAGCGGCAAATCGGACAGGGTCGAAGAGACCCAGTACTTC. The rearrangement joins TRBV7-2 to TRBJ2-5; TRBD1 aligns across 8 bases. Looked up from germline, CDR1 is SGHTA and CDR2 is FQGNSA. The V gene end was trimmed by 5 bases and the J gene end by 3 bases; junction bases not matched to a gene: 11. The CDR3 runs to 16 residues.